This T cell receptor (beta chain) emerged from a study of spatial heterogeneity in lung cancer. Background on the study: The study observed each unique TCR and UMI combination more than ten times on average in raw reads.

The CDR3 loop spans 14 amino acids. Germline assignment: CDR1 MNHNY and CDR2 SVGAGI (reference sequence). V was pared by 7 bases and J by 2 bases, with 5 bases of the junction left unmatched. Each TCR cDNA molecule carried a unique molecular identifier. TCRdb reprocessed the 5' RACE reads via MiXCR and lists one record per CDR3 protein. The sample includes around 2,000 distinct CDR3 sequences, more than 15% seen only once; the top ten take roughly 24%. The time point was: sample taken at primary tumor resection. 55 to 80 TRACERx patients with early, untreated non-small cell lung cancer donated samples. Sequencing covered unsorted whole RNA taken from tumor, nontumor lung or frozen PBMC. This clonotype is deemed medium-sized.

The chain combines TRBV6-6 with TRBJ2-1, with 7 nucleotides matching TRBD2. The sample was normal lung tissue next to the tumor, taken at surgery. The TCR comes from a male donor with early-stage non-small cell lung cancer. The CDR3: CASIREGPYNEQFF. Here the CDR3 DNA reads TGTGCCAGCATCAGGGAGGGCCCCTACAATGAGCAGTTCTTC.